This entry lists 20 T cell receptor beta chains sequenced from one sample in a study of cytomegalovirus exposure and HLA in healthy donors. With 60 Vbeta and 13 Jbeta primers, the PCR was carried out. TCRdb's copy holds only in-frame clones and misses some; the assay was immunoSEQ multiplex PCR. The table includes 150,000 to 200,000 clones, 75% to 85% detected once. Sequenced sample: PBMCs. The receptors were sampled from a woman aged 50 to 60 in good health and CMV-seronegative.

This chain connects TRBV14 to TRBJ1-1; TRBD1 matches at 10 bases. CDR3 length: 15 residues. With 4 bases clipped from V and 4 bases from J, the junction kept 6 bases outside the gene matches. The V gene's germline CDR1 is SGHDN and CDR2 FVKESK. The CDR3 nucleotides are TGTGCCAGCAGCCTGACAGGGGGCGAGATCACTGAAGCTTTCTTT. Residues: CASSLTGGEITEAFF. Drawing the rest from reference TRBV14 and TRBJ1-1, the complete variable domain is EAGVTQFPSHSVIEKGQTVTLRCDPISGHDNLYWYRRVMGKEIKFLLHFVKESKQDESGMPNNRFLAERTGGTYSTLKVQPAELEDSGVYFCASSLTGGEITEAFFGQGTRLTVV.

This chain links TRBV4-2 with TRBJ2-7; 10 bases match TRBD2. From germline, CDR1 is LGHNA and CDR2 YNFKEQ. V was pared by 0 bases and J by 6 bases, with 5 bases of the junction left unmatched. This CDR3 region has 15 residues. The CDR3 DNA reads TGTGCCAGCAGCCAAGAGGAAGCGGGAGGGCGCGAGCAGTACTTC. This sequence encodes CASSQEEAGGREQYF.

This chain's CDR3 is CASSRTGRATEQYF. In nucleotides, the CDR3 is TGTGCCAGCAGCCGGACAGGGCGGGCCACCGAGCAGTACTTC. The chain is built from TRBV7-2 and TRBJ2-7, with 8 nucleotides matching TRBD1. CDR3 length: 14 amino acids. Germline V CDR1 and CDR2: SGHTA, FQGNSA. Trimming at V came to 5 bases and at J to 6 bases, leaving 9 bases not matched to a gene.

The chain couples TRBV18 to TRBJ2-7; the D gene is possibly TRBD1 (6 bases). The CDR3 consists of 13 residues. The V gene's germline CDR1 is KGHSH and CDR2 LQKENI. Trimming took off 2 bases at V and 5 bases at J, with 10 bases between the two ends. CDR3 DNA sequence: TGTGCCAGCTCACCAGGACAGAACCACGAGCAGTACTTC. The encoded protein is CASSPGQNHEQYF.

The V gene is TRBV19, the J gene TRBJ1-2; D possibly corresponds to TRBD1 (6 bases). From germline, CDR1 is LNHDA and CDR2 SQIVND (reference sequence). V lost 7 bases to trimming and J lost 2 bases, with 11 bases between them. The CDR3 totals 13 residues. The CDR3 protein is CASKDSKNYGYTF. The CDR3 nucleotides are TGTGCCAGTAAGGACAGCAAAAACTATGGCTACACCTTC.

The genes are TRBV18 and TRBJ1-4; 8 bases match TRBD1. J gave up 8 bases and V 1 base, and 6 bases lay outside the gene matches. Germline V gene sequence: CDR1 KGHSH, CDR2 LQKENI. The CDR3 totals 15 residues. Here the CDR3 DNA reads TGTGCCAGCTCACCACGGACAGGGAGAGGAGAAAAACTGTTTTTT. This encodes CASSPRTGRGEKLFF. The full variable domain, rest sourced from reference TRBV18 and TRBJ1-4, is NAGVMQNPRHLVRRRGQEARLRCSPMKGHSHVYWYRQLPEEGLKFMVYLQKENIIDESGMPKERFSAEFPKEGPSILRIQQVVRGDSAAYFCASSPRTGRGEKLFFGSGTQLSVL.

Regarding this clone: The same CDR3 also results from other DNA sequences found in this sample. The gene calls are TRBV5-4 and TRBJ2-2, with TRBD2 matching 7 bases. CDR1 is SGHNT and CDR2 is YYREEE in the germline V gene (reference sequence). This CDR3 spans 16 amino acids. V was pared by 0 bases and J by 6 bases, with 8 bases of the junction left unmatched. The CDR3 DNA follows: TGTGCCAGCAGCTTGGAGGGCGGGAGACGATCCGGGGAGCTGTTTTTT. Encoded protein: CASSLEGGRRSGELFF.

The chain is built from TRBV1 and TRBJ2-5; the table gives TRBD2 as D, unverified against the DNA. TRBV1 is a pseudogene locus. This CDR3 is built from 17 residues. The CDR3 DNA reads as TGCACCAGCAGCCAAGATTACGGGGGGACGAAGCGGGAGACCCAGTACTTC. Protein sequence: CTSSQDYGGTKRETQYF.

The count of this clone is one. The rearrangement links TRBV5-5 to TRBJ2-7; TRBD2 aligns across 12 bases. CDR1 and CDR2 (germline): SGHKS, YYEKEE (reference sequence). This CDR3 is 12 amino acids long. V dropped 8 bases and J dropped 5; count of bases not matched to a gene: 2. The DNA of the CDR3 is TGTGCCAGTGGACTAGCGGGGAACGAGCAGTACTTC. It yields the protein CASGLAGNEQYF.

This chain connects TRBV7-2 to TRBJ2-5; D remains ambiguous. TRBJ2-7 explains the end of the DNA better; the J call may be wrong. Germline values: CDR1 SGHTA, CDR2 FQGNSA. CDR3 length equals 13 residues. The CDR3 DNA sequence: TGTGCCAGCAGTCCTACCCCGCTTAACGAGCAGTACTTC. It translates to CASSPTPLNEQYF.

The CDR3 sequence: CASYSQGAHEQYF. DNA of the CDR3: TGTGCCAGCTACTCACAGGGGGCCCACGAGCAGTACTTC. This chain links TRBV18 with TRBJ2-7; 9 nucleotides align to TRBD1. Germline V gene lookup returns CDR1 KGHSH and CDR2 LQKENI. The CDR3 spans 13 residues. The ends lost 7 bases at V and 5 bases at J; junction bases unmatched: 6.

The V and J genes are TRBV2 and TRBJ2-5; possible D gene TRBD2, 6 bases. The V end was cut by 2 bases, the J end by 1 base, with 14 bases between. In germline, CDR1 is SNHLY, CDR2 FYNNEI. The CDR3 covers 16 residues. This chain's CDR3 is CASSERGSGPQETQYF. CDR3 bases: TGTGCCAGCAGTGAACGGGGGTCAGGACCCCAAGAGACCCAGTACTTC.

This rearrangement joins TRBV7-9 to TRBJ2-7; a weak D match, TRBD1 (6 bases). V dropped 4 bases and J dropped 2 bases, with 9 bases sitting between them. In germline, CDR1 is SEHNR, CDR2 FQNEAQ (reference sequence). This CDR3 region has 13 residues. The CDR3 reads CASSYRETYEQYF. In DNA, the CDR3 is TGTGCCAGCAGCTACAGGGAGACCTACGAGCAGTACTTC.

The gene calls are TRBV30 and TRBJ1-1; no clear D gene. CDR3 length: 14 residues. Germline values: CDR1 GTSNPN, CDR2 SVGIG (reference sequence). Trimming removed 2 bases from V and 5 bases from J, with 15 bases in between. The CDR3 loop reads CAWSLGGGETEAFF. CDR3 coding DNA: TGTGCCTGGAGTTTGGGCGGCGGGGAAACTGAAGCTTTCTTT.

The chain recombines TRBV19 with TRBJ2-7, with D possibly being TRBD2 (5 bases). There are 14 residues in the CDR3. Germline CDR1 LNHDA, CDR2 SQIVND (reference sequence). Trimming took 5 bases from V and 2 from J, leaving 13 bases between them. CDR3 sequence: CASSPRGLTYEQYF. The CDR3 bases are TGTGCCAGTAGTCCGAGAGGGCTGACCTACGAGCAGTACTTC.

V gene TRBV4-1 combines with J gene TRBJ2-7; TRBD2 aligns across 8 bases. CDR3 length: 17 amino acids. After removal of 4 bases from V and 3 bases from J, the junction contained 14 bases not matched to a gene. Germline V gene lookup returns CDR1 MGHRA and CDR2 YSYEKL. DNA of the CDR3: TGCGCCAGCAGCCGGGGAGTGAGCGGGAGAACTGGCTACGAGCAGTACTTC. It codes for CASSRGVSGRTGYEQYF.

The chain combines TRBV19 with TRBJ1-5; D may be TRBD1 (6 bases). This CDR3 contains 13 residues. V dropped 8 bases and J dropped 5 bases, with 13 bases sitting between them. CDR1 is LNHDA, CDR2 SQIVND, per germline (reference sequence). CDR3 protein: CASAGGGYQPQHF. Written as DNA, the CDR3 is TGTGCCAGTGCTGGGGGGGGCTATCAGCCCCAGCATTTT.

The CDR3 loop is CASSLATRASGGLQETQYF. In DNA form, the CDR3 reads TGTGCCAGCAGCTTAGCGACGAGGGCTAGCGGGGGTCTACAAGAGACCCAGTACTTC. This sequence joins TRBV7-2 and TRBJ2-5; 10 nucleotides agree with TRBD2. V gave up 0 bases and J gave up 2 bases; unmatched junction bases: 12. The germline CDR1 and CDR2 sequences are SGHTA and FQGNSA. CDR3 length: 19 residues.

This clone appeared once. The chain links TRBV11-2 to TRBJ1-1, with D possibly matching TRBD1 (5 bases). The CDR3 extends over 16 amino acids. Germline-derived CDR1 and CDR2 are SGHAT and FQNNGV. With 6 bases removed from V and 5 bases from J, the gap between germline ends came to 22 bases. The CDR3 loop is CASRLRAVAGETEAFF. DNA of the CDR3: TGTGCCAGCAGATTAAGGGCAGTTGCGGGGGAGACTGAAGCTTTCTTT. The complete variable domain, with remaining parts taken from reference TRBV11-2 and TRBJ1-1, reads EAGVAQSPRYKIIEKRQSVAFWCNPISGHATLYWYQQILGQGPKLLIQFQNNGVVDDSQLPKDRFSAERLKGVDSTLKIQPAKLEDSAVYLCASRLRAVAGETEAFFGQGTRLTVV.

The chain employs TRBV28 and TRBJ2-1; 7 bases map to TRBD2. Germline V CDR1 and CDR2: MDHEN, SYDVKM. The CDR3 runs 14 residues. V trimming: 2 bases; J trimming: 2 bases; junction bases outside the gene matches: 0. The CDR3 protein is CASSLAGAYNEQFF. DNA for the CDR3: TGTGCCAGCAGTTTAGCGGGAGCCTACAATGAGCAGTTCTTC.